Listed below are T cell receptor beta chains from one sample, sequenced in a study of blood T cell repertoires in COVID-19. Measured with immunoSEQ multiplex PCR; TCRdb has only the in-frame clones, and not every one. The data show 20,000 to 25,000 clones, with more than 70% seen just once and 2.5% to 4% held by the top ten. The sequencing input was peripheral blood. The receptor set was obtained from a man aged 40-49 years with acute or convalescent COVID-19. CDR3s include the opening cysteine and the closing phenylalanine or tryptophan. Fields, in order: clone size, V gene, D gene, J gene, CDR3 DNA, CDR3 protein. The D gene is left open where the match is weak. Only part of the rows carry a size: once, few, many, or a class if the clone is expanded.

>.|TRBV5-1|.|TRBJ1-1
TGCGCCAGCAGCTTATACAGGGCCACTGAAGCTTTCTTT
CASSLYRATEAFF
>.|TRBV29-1|.|TRBJ2-1
TGCAGCGTACCACTGGGGGCTTACAATGAGCAGTTCTTC
CSVPLGAYNEQFF
>.|TRBV27|.|TRBJ2-1
TGTGCCAGCAGTTTATTTATGACAGGCGAGAATGAGCAGTTCTTC
CASSLFMTGENEQFF
>.|TRBV11-2|.|TRBJ1-6
TGTGCCAGCAGCTTAGCTGGTCAGGGGATTTCACCCCTCCACTTT
CASSLAGQGISPLHF
>.|TRBV5-4|.|TRBJ2-3
TGTGCCAGCAGCGGTGGGAGCCGCGGAAATACGCAGTATTTT
CASSGGSRGNTQYF
>.|TRBV7-2|TRBD2|TRBJ2-1
TGTGCCAGCAGCCCCCGGACTAGCATGGAGCAGTTCTTC
CASSPRTSMEQFF
>.|TRBV6-5|TRBD1|TRBJ2-7
TGTGCCAGCAGTTACGACAGGGGGGGCGAGCAGTACTTC
CASSYDRGGEQYF
>once|TRBV5-1|.|TRBJ2-2
TGCGCCAGCAGCTTGGGAGTCGGGGTCCCAGCCGGGGAGCTGTTTTTT
CASSLGVGVPAGELFF
>.|TRBV18|.|TRBJ1-6
TGTGCCAGCTCACCACAGACATACAGGGATCGAAATTCACCCCTCCACTTT
CASSPQTYRDRNSPLHF
>.|TRBV20-1|.|TRBJ2-7
TGCAGTGCCCTAGCTAACGAGCAGTACTTC
CSALANEQYF
>.|TRBV15|TRBD1|TRBJ1-2
TGTGCCACCAGCTCTCGGACAGGTGACCCCTATGGCTACACCTTC
CATSSRTGDPYGYTF
>.|TRBV9|.|TRBJ2-1
TGTGCCAGCAGTGAGGACAGCCTAGGTGAGCAGTTCTTC
CASSEDSLGEQFF
>.|TRBV27|.|TRBJ2-3
TGTGCCAGCAGTTTATTCCAGGGGGGTGATACGCAGTATTTT
CASSLFQGGDTQYF
>medium-sized|TRBV7-2|TRBD2|TRBJ2-7
TGTGCCAGCAGCTTAGGCGGGGGGAAGTCCTACGAGCAGTACTTC
CASSLGGGKSYEQYF
>.|TRBV13|.|TRBJ2-1
TGTGCCAGCAGCCCGAGACATTCCAAATACAATGAGCAGTTCTTC
CASSPRHSKYNEQFF
>.|TRBV29-1|TRBD1|TRBJ1-4
TGCAGCGTCGGACAGGGGGCAGAGGAAAAACTGTTTTTT
CSVGQGAEEKLFF
>.|TRBV9|.|TRBJ2-6
TGTGCCAGCAGCGTAGAGGGGCATGTCAGCTCTGGGGCCAACGTCCTGACTTTC
CASSVEGHVSSGANVLTF
>.|TRBV3-1/TRBV3-2|.|TRBJ1-6
TGTGCCAGCAGCCAATTACCATTAAGAGGAGGAAGTAATTCACCCCTCCACTTT
CASSQLPLRGGSNSPLHF
>.|TRBV10-1|.|TRBJ2-5
TGCGCCAGCAGTGAGTCAAGGACGGATCAGGGGACCCAGTACTTC
CASSESRTDQGTQYF
>.|TRBV9|.|TRBJ1-6
TGTGCCAGCAGCGTGGGGGGGGGCTCCTATAATTCACCCCTCCACTTT
CASSVGGGSYNSPLHF
>.|TRBV27|.|TRBJ2-5
TGTGCCAGCAGGCCCACAGGGTGGGAGACCCAGTACTTC
CASRPTGWETQYF
>.|TRBV3-1/TRBV3-2|.|TRBJ2-7
TGTGCCAGCACTAATAATTACGAGCAGTACTTC
CASTNNYEQYF
>once|TRBV9|.|TRBJ1-5
TGTGCCAGCAGCGTAGGGACATCAGATCAGCCCCAGCATTTT
CASSVGTSDQPQHF
>few|TRBV7-6|TRBD1|TRBJ1-2
TGTGCCAGCAGCCCAACGACAGGGCTTAACTATGGCTACACCTTC
CASSPTTGLNYGYTF
>.|TRBV6-5|.|TRBJ1-6
TGTGCCAGCAGCCTCAAACAGGGTGACAATTCACCCCTCCACTTT
CASSLKQGDNSPLHF
>.|TRBV7-2|.|TRBJ1-2
TGTGCCAGCAGCTTGGGAGGGGCTGGGGTTAACTATGGCTACACCTTC
CASSLGGAGVNYGYTF
>.|TRBV5-1|TRBD2|TRBJ2-1
TGCGCCAGCAGCTTGGGAGTAGCGGGGGACCACAATGAGCAGTTCTTC
CASSLGVAGDHNEQFF
>.|TRBV15|TRBD2|TRBJ2-1
TGTGCCACCAGCAGAGAACCGGGAGGGTACAATGAGCAGTTCTTC
CATSREPGGYNEQFF
>.|TRBV9|.|TRBJ1-3
TGTGCCAGCAGCGTAGCCGGTGGAAACACCATATATTTT
CASSVAGGNTIYF
>.|TRBV29-1|.|TRBJ2-2
TGCAGCGTTGACAGGGATGGCGGGGAGCTGTTTTTT
CSVDRDGGELFF
>.|TRBV4-3|TRBD1|TRBJ1-1
TGCGCCAGCAGCCAGAACAGGGGTGTGAACACTGAAGCTTTCTTT
CASSQNRGVNTEAFF
>.|TRBV6-2/TRBV6-3|.|TRBJ2-3
TGTGCCAGCAGTGACACTTTGGGGCAGTATTTT
CASSDTLGQYF
>.|TRBV30|TRBD1|TRBJ1-6
TGTGCCTGGAGTGACTTAGGGGGCGATTCACCCCTCCACTTT
CAWSDLGGDSPLHF
>.|TRBV6-6|.|TRBJ2-5
TGTGCCAGCAGTTGGAGGACGGTTTACCAAGAGACCCAGTACTTC
CASSWRTVYQETQYF
>.|TRBV9|.|TRBJ1-4
TGTGCCAGCAGCATGTATCCCGGAGTAAAACTGTTTTTT
CASSMYPGVKLFF
>.|TRBV5-1|TRBD1|TRBJ2-5
TGCGCCAGTAGGACAGGGTCGGGGATCGGGGAGACCCAGTACTTC
CASRTGSGIGETQYF
>.|TRBV5-4|.|TRBJ1-2
TGTGCCAGCAGCTTGGACATTCTAGCTAACTATGGCTACACCTTC
CASSLDILANYGYTF
>.|TRBV7-2|TRBD2|TRBJ2-7
TGTGCCAGCAGCCTACGGGGAGGGATCGAGCAGTACTTC
CASSLRGGIEQYF
>.|TRBV2|TRBD2|TRBJ2-7
TGTGCCAGTAAAATCGGACTAGCGGGATGGTCCGAGCAGTACTTC
CASKIGLAGWSEQYF
>.|TRBV30|.|TRBJ1-1
TGTGCCTGGAATTTCCAGTTTGAAGCTTTCTTT
CAWNFQFEAFF
>.|TRBV3-1/TRBV3-2|TRBD2|TRBJ2-4
TGTGCCAGCAGCCAAAGTCCGGGACTAGCGGGAGGTGGGGACATTCAGTACTTC
CASSQSPGLAGGGDIQYF
>.|TRBV5-4|.|TRBJ1-1
TGTGCCAGCAGCTTAGAGATTATGAACACTGAAGCTTTCTTT
CASSLEIMNTEAFF
>.|TRBV7-2|.|TRBJ2-7
TGTGCCAGCAGCGACCCCACAGTTAGCTCCTACGAGCAGTACTTC
CASSDPTVSSYEQYF
>.|TRBV10-2|TRBD1|TRBJ2-7
TGCGCCAGCAGTGTAAATGGGGACAGGGGGCTCCACGAGCAGTACTTC
CASSVNGDRGLHEQYF
>.|TRBV4-2|TRBD1|TRBJ2-2
TGTGCCAGCAGCCGGGATTTGACAGGGGCGTCCGGGGAGCTGTTTTTT
CASSRDLTGASGELFF
>.|TRBV19|.|TRBJ1-1
TGTGCCAGTAGTAGCGGGTCCGGGACAATGAACACTGAAGCTTTCTTT
CASSSGSGTMNTEAFF
>.|TRBV5-5|.|TRBJ1-4
TGTGCCAGCAGTTCCGGAGAGCTTATTGAAAAACTGTTTTTT
CASSSGELIEKLFF
>.|TRBV3-1/TRBV3-2|.|TRBJ2-5
TGTGCCAGCAGCCAAGATAACAGGGTAGTGACCCAGTACTTC
CASSQDNRVVTQYF
>.|TRBV3-1/TRBV3-2|TRBD1|TRBJ1-1
TGTGCCAGCAGCCAGGACAGGGGGCGGGGGTCTGAAGCTTTCTTT
CASSQDRGRGSEAFF
>.|TRBV5-1|TRBD2|TRBJ2-7
TGCGCCAGCAGCCTGGGTTGGGTAGCGGGAAAGACCTACGAGCAGTACTTC
CASSLGWVAGKTYEQYF
>.|TRBV11-2|TRBD1|TRBJ1-1
TGTGCCAGCAGCTTACAGGGGGCAAGGGGGAACACTGAAGCTTTCTTT
CASSLQGARGNTEAFF